This paragraph covers one TCR beta chain sequence. Its specificity is not known. Germline CDR1 reads SGHTA; CDR2 reads FQGNSA. The CDR3 spans 15 residues. The V end lost 2 bases, the J end lost 1 base, and 9 bases lay between the germline ends. Clones were read by immunoSEQ multiplex PCR, and TCRdb kept only the in-frame ones, dropping some. The table lists around 190,000 clones, 85% to 90% of them singletons. The sample is drawn from a study of T cell responses to AZD1222 COVID-19 vaccine. Background on the study: Timing groups of about 4 and about 12 weeks for second doses were pooled.

The study's findings and limits: Reportedly, nearly half the spike-specific TCRs target unmutated variant regions.

The TCR originated in an adult in good health. The source was peripheral blood, collected on day 0 of AZD1222 vaccination. The V call is TRBV7-2, the J call TRBJ2-1; D may be TRBD1 or TRBD2 (5 bases each). The CDR3 protein is CASSLSGGSYNEQFF. CDR3 nucleotides: TGTGCCAGCAGCTTAAGTGGGGGATCCTACAATGAGCAGTTCTTC. The full variable domain, its missing parts supplied by reference TRBV7-2 and TRBJ2-1, is GAGVSQSPSNKVTEKGKDVELRCDPISGHTALYWYRQSLGQGLEFLIYFQGNSAPDKSGLPSDRFSAERTGGSVSTLTIQRTQQEDSAVYLCASSLSGGSYNEQFFGPGTRLTVL.